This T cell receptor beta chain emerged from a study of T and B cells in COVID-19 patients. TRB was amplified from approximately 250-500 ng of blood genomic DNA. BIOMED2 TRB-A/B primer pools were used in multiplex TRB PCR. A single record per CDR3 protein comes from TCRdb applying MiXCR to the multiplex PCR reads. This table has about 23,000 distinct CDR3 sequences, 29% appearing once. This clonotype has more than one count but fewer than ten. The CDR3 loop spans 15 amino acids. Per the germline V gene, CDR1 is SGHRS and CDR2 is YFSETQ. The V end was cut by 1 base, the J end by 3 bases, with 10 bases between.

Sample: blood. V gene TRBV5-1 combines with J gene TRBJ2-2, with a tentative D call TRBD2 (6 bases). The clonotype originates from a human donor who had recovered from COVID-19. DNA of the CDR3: TGCGCCAGCAGCTTGAGGTCGGGAGACACCGGGGAGCTGTTTTTT. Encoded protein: CASSLRSGDTGELFF.